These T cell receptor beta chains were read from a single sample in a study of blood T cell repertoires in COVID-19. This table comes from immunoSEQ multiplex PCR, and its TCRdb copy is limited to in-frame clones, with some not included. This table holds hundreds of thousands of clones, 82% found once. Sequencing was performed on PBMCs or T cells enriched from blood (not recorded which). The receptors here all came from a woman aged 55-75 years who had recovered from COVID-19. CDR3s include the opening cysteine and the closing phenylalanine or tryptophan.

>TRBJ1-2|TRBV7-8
CASSLVQGYGYTF
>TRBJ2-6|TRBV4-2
CASSQTGFSSGANVLTF
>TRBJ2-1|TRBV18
CASSPQGQGVISYNEQFF
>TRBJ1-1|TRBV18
CASSPSPNTEAFF
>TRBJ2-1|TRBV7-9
CASSPTSGSRNEQFF
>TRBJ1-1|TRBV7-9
CASSPQGETEAFF
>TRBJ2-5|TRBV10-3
CAISEVRWGEETQYF
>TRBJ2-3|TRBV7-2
CASSLVGGGRGTDTQYF
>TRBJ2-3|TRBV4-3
CASSQGAQGADTQYF
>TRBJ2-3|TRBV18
CASSLATDTQYF
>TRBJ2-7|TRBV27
CASSLSRRGLEEQYF
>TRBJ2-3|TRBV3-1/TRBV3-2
CASSQDAGGPTDTQYF
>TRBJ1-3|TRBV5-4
CASSFERGGNTIYF
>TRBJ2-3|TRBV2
CASSPGQFSTDTQYF
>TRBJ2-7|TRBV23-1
CASSQRDRVYEQYF
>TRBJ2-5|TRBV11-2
CASTLLGTGQETQYF
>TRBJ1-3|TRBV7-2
CASLTGGFGNTIYF
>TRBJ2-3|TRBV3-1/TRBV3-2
CASSQRAGMGPGDTQYF
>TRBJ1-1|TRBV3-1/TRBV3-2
CASSQRGLNTEAFF
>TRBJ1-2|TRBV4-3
CASSQVLGELYGYTF
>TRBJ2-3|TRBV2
CASSKLAGGDTQYF
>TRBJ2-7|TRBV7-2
CASSLGGTASYEQYF
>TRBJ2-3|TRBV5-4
CASSLGTERGGDTQYF
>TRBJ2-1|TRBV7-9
CASSDREVGNNEQFF
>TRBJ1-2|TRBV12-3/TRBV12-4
CASSSGTPGGYTF
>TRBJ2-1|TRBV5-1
CASSSQPGQRDNEQFF
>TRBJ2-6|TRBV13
CASSPQGAGANVLTF
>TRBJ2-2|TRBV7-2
CASSSQGTNTGELFF
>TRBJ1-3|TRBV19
CASSPDRSSGNTIYF
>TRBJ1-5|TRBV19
CASSIRGRTSNQPQHF
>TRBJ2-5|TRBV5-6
CASSWDRQETQYF
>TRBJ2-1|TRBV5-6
CASSLGTGPWNEQFF
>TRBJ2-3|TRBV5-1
CASSWGTSGTDTQYF
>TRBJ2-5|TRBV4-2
CASSQAGTQETQYF
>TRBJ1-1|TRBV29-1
CSVGQGPYTEAFF
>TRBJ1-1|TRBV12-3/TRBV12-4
CASNPTENTEAFF
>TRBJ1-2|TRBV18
CASSTGIYYGYTF
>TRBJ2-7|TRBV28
CASRRTSGRPEQYF
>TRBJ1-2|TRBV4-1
CASSIAGSVVGKDGYTF
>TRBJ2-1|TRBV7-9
CASSLPPPAGSLRQFF